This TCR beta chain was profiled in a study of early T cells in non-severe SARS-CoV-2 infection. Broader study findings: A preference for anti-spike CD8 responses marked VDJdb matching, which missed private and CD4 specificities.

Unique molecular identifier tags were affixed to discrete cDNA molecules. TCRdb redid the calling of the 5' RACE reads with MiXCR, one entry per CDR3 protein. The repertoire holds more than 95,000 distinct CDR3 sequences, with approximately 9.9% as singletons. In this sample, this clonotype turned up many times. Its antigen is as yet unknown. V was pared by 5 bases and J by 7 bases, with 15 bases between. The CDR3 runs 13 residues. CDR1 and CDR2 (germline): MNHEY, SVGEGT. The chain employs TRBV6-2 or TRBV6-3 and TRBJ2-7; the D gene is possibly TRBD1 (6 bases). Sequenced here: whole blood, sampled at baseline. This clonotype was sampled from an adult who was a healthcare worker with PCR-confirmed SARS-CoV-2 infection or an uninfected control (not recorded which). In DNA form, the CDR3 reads TGTGCCAGCAGTAGGGCTCAGGGGCTGGAGCAGTACTTC. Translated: CASSRAQGLEQYF.